This passage covers 18 T cell receptor beta chains from one sample sequenced in a study of technical replicates of blood from a handful of donors. Data came from immunoSEQ multiplex PCR; TCRdb stores just in-frame clones and leaves some out. Of some 82,000 clones listed, approximately 94% are singletons. The sequenced sample consisted of T cells isolated from PBMCs. The receptors stem from a human donor in good health.

The V gene is TRBV14, the J gene TRBJ2-7, with 10 bases matching TRBD2. This CDR3 region has 16 residues. CDR1 is SGHDN and CDR2 is FVKESK in the germline V gene. V was pared by 4 bases and J by 3 bases, with 9 bases of the junction left unmatched. The chain's CDR3 is CASSPNPGLANYEQYF. The CDR3 DNA sequence: TGTGCCAGCAGCCCTAACCCGGGACTAGCGAACTACGAGCAGTACTTC. The full variable domain, its missing parts supplied by reference TRBV14 and TRBJ2-7, is EAGVTQFPSHSVIEKGQTVTLRCDPISGHDNLYWYRRVMGKEIKFLLHFVKESKQDESGMPNNRFLAERTGGTYSTLKVQPAELEDSGVYFCASSPNPGLANYEQYFGPGTRLTVT.

The gene calls are TRBV30 and TRBJ1-2; D remains ambiguous. There are 13 residues in the CDR3. V was pared by 2 bases and J by 5 bases, with 12 bases between. The V gene's germline CDR1 is GTSNPN and CDR2 SVGIG (reference sequence). CDR3 DNA sequence: TGTGCCTGGAGTCCTGGAGTGGATTATGGCTACACCTTC. It specifies CAWSPGVDYGYTF. Based on the CDR3 plus reference TRBV30 and TRBJ1-2, the full variable domain is SQTIHQWPATLVQPVGSPLSLECTVEGTSNPNLYWYRQAAGRGLQLLFYSVGIGQISSEVPQNLSASRPQDRQFILSSKKLLLSDSGFYLCAWSPGVDYGYTFGSGTRLTVV.

The chain carries TRBV5-1 and TRBJ2-7; 10 bases are shared with TRBD1. V lost 3 bases, J lost 7 bases, and 7 bases stayed unmatched. Germline CDR1 and CDR2: SGHRS and YFSETQ. The CDR3 sequence is 14 residues long. The CDR3 protein is CASSWGTGEGEQYF. The CDR3 DNA reads TGCGCCAGCAGCTGGGGGACAGGGGAAGGGGAGCAGTACTTC.

The chain is built from TRBV5-1 and TRBJ2-5; 9 nucleotides align to TRBD1. The CDR3 length is 17 residues. Trimming at V came to 2 bases and at J to 1 base, leaving 9 bases not matched to a gene. In germline, CDR1 is SGHRS, CDR2 YFSETQ. CDR3 in DNA: TGCGCCAGCAGCTTCCTCAGGACAGGGGTTGCCCAAGAGACCCAGTACTTC. Translation: CASSFLRTGVAQETQYF.

The chain combines TRBV28 with TRBJ1-2; possible D gene TRBD1, 5 bases. CDR1 and CDR2 from the germline V gene are MDHEN and SYDVKM. V lost 7 bases and J lost 2, with 11 bases in between. The CDR3 contains 13 residues. The CDR3 nucleotides read TGTGCCAGCACCTGGGGGGAGAACTATGGCTACACCTTC. This translates into CASTWGENYGYTF.

This chain links TRBV6-5 with TRBJ2-2; 8 bases line up with TRBD2. The CDR3 has 15 residues. CDR1 and CDR2 from the germline V gene are MNHEY and SVGAGI. The trim removed 0 bases at V and 5 bases at J, leaving 2 bases unmatched. For the CDR3, the DNA is TGTGCCAGCAGTTACTCGAGCGGGAGAACCGGGGAGCTGTTTTTT. Translation gives CASSYSSGRTGELFF.

The chain recombines TRBV29-1 with TRBJ2-7, with a weak D call TRBD2 (6 bases). The V and J ends lost 5 bases and 0 bases respectively, with 14 bases between them. The CDR3 covers 14 residues. CDR1 is SQVTM and CDR2 is ANQGSEA in the germline V gene. The CDR3 reads CSVSGGVSSYEQYF. In nucleotides, the CDR3 is TGCAGCGTTTCCGGAGGGGTGAGCTCCTACGAGCAGTACTTC.

This chain links TRBV29-1 with TRBJ2-5, with D possibly TRBD1 on 7 matching bases. Trimming took off 6 bases at V and 3 bases at J, with 23 bases between the two ends. CDR1 is SQVTM and CDR2 is ANQGSEA in the germline V gene. The CDR3 loop spans 16 amino acids. CDR3 region: CSVPDPGEGAKETQYF. The CDR3 region has the DNA TGCAGCGTACCCGATCCGGGAGAGGGGGCTAAAGAGACCCAGTACTTC.

This rearrangement joins TRBV5-1 to TRBJ2-5; TRBD1 might be the D (6 bases). The germline gives CDR1 SGHRS, CDR2 YFSETQ. This CDR3 region has 13 residues. Trimming removed 0 bases from V and 7 bases from J, with 10 bases in between. Written as DNA, the CDR3 is TGCGCCAGCAGCTTGGGGACAGAAGGGACCCAGTACTTC. Translated: CASSLGTEGTQYF.

J is TRBJ2-4 and V is TRBV6-6, with 7 bases fitting TRBD1. Germline V lookup: CDR1 MNHNY, CDR2 SVGAGI (reference sequence). Trimming took 6 bases from V and 9 from J; bases not matched to a gene: 8. The CDR3 contains 13 residues. CDR3 region: CASSSTGVTIQYF. Written as DNA, the CDR3 is TGTGCCAGCAGCTCTACAGGGGTAACCATTCAGTACTTC.

The CDR3 spells CATSPRPSEGQETQYF. The DNA for the CDR3 is TGTGCCACCAGCCCCAGGCCTAGCGAGGGCCAAGAGACCCAGTACTTC. V gene TRBV15 combines with J gene TRBJ2-5; weak D call: TRBD2 (6 bases). The CDR3 loop spans 16 amino acids. The V gene's germline CDR1 is LNHNV and CDR2 YYDKDF (reference sequence). V gave up 5 bases and J gave up 1 base, with 17 bases separating them.

The genes are TRBV6-5 and TRBJ1-2, with D hard to call. With 0 bases removed from V and 4 bases from J, the gap between germline ends came to 9 bases. This CDR3 contains 14 residues. From germline, CDR1 is MNHEY and CDR2 SVGAGI. DNA for the CDR3: TGTGCCAGCAGTTACTCAAGAGGGCTCTATGGCTACACCTTC. Protein sequence: CASSYSRGLYGYTF.

The chain links TRBV6-6 to TRBJ1-1, with D unclear. The germline V gene has CDR1 MNHNY and CDR2 SVGAGI (reference sequence). The CDR3 consists of 13 residues. The V and J ends lost 3 bases and 5 bases respectively, with 10 bases between them. This CDR3 is CASSYSMLTEAFF. CDR3 in DNA: TGTGCCAGCAGTTATAGCATGCTTACTGAAGCTTTCTTT.

The J gene is TRBJ1-5, the V gene TRBV7-2, with a possible D match to TRBD1 (5 bases). Trimming removed 3 bases from V and 6 bases from J, with 12 bases in between. The CDR3 runs 14 residues. CDR1 is SGHTA and CDR2 is FQGNSA in the germline V gene. Written as DNA, the CDR3 is TGTGCCAGCAGCTTTGGAGGGGTTACTCAGCCCCAGCATTTT. Amino acids: CASSFGGVTQPQHF.

This sequence joins TRBV7-2 and TRBJ2-3; D call uncertain. There are 13 residues in the CDR3. In germline, CDR1 is SGHTA, CDR2 FQGNSA. Deletions cut 4 bases from V and 6 bases from J, with 11 bases between. Here the CDR3 reads CASSSAGVDTQYF. The CDR3 DNA follows: TGTGCCAGCAGCTCCGCAGGTGTGGATACGCAGTATTTT.

This sequence joins TRBV5-4 and TRBJ2-7; 12 nucleotides match TRBD2. The CDR3 loop spans 19 amino acids. Germline CDR1 is SGHNT and CDR2 is YYREEE (reference sequence). V was clipped by 4 bases and J by 4 bases; unmatched bases: 18. CDR3 amino acids: CASSGTGTGLAGTLYEQYF. CDR3 nucleotide sequence: TGTGCCAGCAGCGGCACAGGGACCGGACTAGCGGGAACATTATACGAGCAGTACTTC.

V is TRBV19 and J is TRBJ1-5; D call uncertain. Per germline, CDR1 LNHDA and CDR2 SQIVND (reference sequence). This CDR3 comprises 12 residues. Trimming pared 7 bases from V and 4 bases from J, leaving 8 bases between. CDR3 sequence: CASTEGNQPQHF. The CDR3 DNA reads as TGTGCCAGTACCGAGGGTAATCAGCCCCAGCATTTT.

The chain has TRBV19 and TRBJ2-4; the match to TRBD1 covers 7 bases. With V trimmed by 1 base and J by 1 base, 4 bases remained unmatched. Looked up from germline, CDR1 is LNHDA and CDR2 is SQIVND (reference sequence). The CDR3 length is 16 residues. The CDR3 loop is CASSIGQGRAKNIQYF. The DNA for the CDR3 is TGTGCCAGTAGTATAGGACAGGGTAGGGCCAAAAACATTCAGTACTTC.